This paragraph reports one T cell receptor (beta chain). Its antigen is not identified. This CDR3 spans 13 amino acids. V was shortened by 4 bases and J by 7 bases, with 11 bases between the two germline ends. Germline V gene sequence: CDR1 SGHAT, CDR2 FQNNGV. This sample was included in a study of cytomegalovirus exposure and HLA in healthy donors. Overall study findings and caveats: A missense DCLRE1C variant was associated with V- and J-gene trimming of TCR beta chains in a later analysis, and an independent cohort replicated the association.

The PCR used 60 Vbeta and 13 Jbeta primers. Repertoires were generated with immunoSEQ multiplex PCR, while TCRdb's copy carries only in-frame clones and drops some. The data contain 140,000 or so clones, 75% to 90% of them seen just once; the ten biggest clones take up about 1.3%. This rearrangement joins TRBV11-2 to TRBJ1-5; D may be TRBD1 (6 bases). This sequence was found in a female donor in good health and CMV-seronegative. Sequencing used PBMCs. CDR3 nucleotide sequence: TGTGCCAGCAGCTACAGGGAAAGACAGCCCCAGCATTTT. Translation gives CASSYRERQPQHF.